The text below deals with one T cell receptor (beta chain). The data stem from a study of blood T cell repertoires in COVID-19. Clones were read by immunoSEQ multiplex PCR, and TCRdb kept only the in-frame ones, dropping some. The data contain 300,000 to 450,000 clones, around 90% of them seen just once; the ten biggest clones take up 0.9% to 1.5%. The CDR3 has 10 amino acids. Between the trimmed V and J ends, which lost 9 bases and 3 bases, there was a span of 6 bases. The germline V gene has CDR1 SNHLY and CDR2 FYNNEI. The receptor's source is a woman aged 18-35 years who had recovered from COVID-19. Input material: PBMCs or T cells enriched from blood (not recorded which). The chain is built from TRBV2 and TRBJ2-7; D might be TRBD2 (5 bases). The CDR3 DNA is TGTGCCAGTAGCGACTACGAGCAGTACTTC. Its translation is CASSDYEQYF.